These T cell receptor beta chains were read from a single sample in a study of early stage breast cancer tumors. The table came from immunoSEQ multiplex PCR; TCRdb's copy has only in-frame clones and leaves some out. Of around 31,000 clones in the sample, approximately 70% were seen once. Material: blood. The receptors here all came from a person aged 35-55 years with breast cancer. The CDR3 runs from the conserved cysteine through the conserved F or W. A D gene is named only where the DNA matches it firmly. The size entry is marked missing in some rows and otherwise reads once, few, many or a size class.

TRBJ2-3,TRBV11-2,.,.,CASSPLVAGPQYF,TGTGCCAGCAGCCCCCTGGTAGCCGGTCCGCAGTATTTT
TRBJ1-5,TRBV4-1,.,.,CASSQDSAGDQPQHF,TGCGCCAGCAGCCAAGATAGTGCAGGGGATCAGCCCCAGCATTTT
TRBJ2-7,TRBV2,.,TRBD1,CASTYGTGGYYEQYF,TGTGCCAGCACTTACGGAACAGGGGGCTACTACGAGCAGTACTTC
TRBJ2-3,TRBV13,few,.,CASSLGYRAGGQLDTQYF,TGTGCCAGCAGCTTAGGGTATCGCGCAGGCGGGCAGTTAGATACGCAGTATTTT
TRBJ2-7,TRBV6-1,once,TRBD2,CASRRLAGVGEQYF,TGTGCCAGCAGAAGACTAGCGGGAGTTGGCGAGCAGTACTTC
TRBJ2-5,TRBV9,.,.,CASSEVAGETQYF,TGTGCCAGCAGCGAGGTTGCTGGGGAGACCCAGTACTTC
TRBJ2-7,TRBV11-2,.,.,CASSFFAGSYEQYF,TGTGCCAGCAGCTTTTTTGCAGGGAGCTACGAGCAGTACTTC
TRBJ1-2,TRBV7-2,.,.,CASTRSNRGTNYGYTF,TGTGCCAGCACCCGATCGAACAGAGGTACTAACTATGGCTACACCTTC
TRBJ2-3,TRBV5-1,.,.,CASSPGGQGSDTQYF,TGCGCCAGCAGCCCCGGTGGGCAGGGGTCGGATACGCAGTATTTT
TRBJ2-3,TRBV2,.,TRBD1,CASRRQGGTDTQYF,TGTGCCAGCAGGAGACAGGGAGGCACAGATACGCAGTATTTT
TRBJ2-1,TRBV4-3,few,.,CASSQENGIEQFF,TGCGCCAGCAGCCAGGAAAACGGCATTGAGCAGTTCTTC
TRBJ2-1,TRBV29-1,.,TRBD2,CSGHRGLASYNEQFF,TGCAGCGGCCACAGGGGACTAGCCTCCTACAATGAGCAGTTCTTC
TRBJ2-6,TRBV5-1,.,.,CASEARGANSGANVLTF,TGCGCCAGTGAGGCCCGGGGTGCCAACTCTGGGGCCAACGTCCTGACTTTC
TRBJ1-3,TRBV7-9,few,.,CASSLSGQLVGNTIYF,TGTGCCAGCAGCTTAAGCGGGCAACTGGTTGGAAACACCATATATTTT
TRBJ1-1,TRBV4-1,.,TRBD1,CASSQQRQGTNTEAFF,TGCGCCAGCAGCCAACAGAGACAGGGGACGAACACTGAAGCTTTCTTT
TRBJ1-4,TRBV7-2,few,.,CASSFGDQSYEKLFF,TGTGCCAGCAGCTTCGGGGACCAGAGTTATGAAAAACTGTTTTTT
TRBJ2-7,TRBV4-3,.,.,CASSRRLAYEQYF,TGCGCCAGCAGCCGCCGACTAGCCTACGAGCAGTACTTC
TRBJ1-5,TRBV30,.,TRBD1,CAWSAGQGRYSNQPQHF,TGTGCCTGGAGTGCGGGACAGGGACGTTATAGCAATCAGCCCCAGCATTTT
TRBJ2-6,TRBV4-3,.,.,CASSPSRYGANVLTF,TGCGCCAGCAGCCCGTCGAGGTACGGGGCCAACGTCCTGACTTTC
TRBJ2-7,TRBV5-4,few,.,CASSLKASWSYEQYF,TGTGCCAGCAGCTTGAAAGCTTCATGGTCCTACGAGCAGTACTTC
TRBJ1-1,TRBV30,.,.,CAWSDTPSGITEAFF,TGTGCCTGGAGCGATACACCCTCAGGGATCACTGAAGCTTTCTTT
TRBJ2-2,TRBV4-3,.,.,CASSRQGNTGELFF,TGCGCCAGCAGCCGCCAGGGGAACACCGGGGAGCTGTTTTTT
TRBJ1-1,TRBV7-2,.,TRBD1,CASSFDRVTEAFF,TGTGCCAGCAGCTTCGACAGGGTCACTGAAGCTTTCTTT
TRBJ1-1,TRBV2,.,.,CASSDDRREAFF,TGTGCCAGCAGTGATGACAGGCGTGAAGCTTTCTTT
TRBJ1-1,TRBV7-9,.,TRBD1,CASSRQGLGEAFF,TGTGCCAGCAGCCGACAGGGATTGGGTGAAGCTTTCTTT
TRBJ2-2,TRBV25-1,.,TRBD1,CASSIPGGTGELFF,TGTGCCAGCAGTATTCCAGGGGGCACCGGGGAGCTGTTTTTT
TRBJ2-7,TRBV11-3,.,.,CASSLTFYEQYF,TGTGCCAGCAGCTTGACATTCTACGAGCAGTACTTC
TRBJ1-2,TRBV19,.,.,CASSIEAETYYGYTF,TGTGCCAGTAGTATAGAAGCCGAGACCTATTACGGCTACACCTTC
TRBJ2-1,TRBV11-2,.,.,CASSLQGLVRDEQFF,TGTGCCAGCAGCTTACAGGGACTTGTACGCGATGAGCAGTTCTTC
TRBJ1-3,TRBV13,.,.,CASSPGQPGNTIYF,TGTGCCAGCAGCCCGGGTCAGCCTGGAAACACCATATATTTT
TRBJ1-1,TRBV13,.,.,CASSLFGQGNTEAFF,TGTGCCAGCAGCTTATTTGGGCAGGGGAACACTGAAGCTTTCTTT
TRBJ1-1,TRBV5-1,few,.,CASSKNSRDLGAFF,TGCGCCAGCAGCAAGAATAGCCGGGATCTCGGGGCTTTCTTT
TRBJ1-1,TRBV28,.,TRBD1,CASSLLTGGRNTEAFF,TGTGCCAGCAGTTTATTGACAGGGGGTAGAAACACTGAAGCTTTCTTT
TRBJ2-7,TRBV19,.,TRBD1,CASSNGQGSYEQYF,TGTGCCAGTAGTAACGGACAGGGATCTTACGAGCAGTACTTC
TRBJ1-1,TRBV2,.,.,CASSEEAGSVSEAFF,TGTGCCAGCAGTGAAGAGGCAGGGTCGGTTTCTGAAGCTTTCTTT
TRBJ2-5,TRBV19,once,TRBD1,CASSNFGTETKETQYF,TGTGCCAGTAGTAATTTTGGGACAGAAACCAAAGAGACCCAGTACTTC
TRBJ2-7,TRBV18,.,.,CASSPQRSSYEQYF,TGTGCCAGCTCACCACAGCGGAGCTCCTACGAGCAGTACTTC
TRBJ2-3,TRBV7-9,.,TRBD1,CASSPGQSTDTQYF,TGTGCCAGCAGCCCGGGACAGAGCACAGATACGCAGTATTTT
TRBJ1-1,TRBV19,once,TRBD1,CASSSETGFFLDTEAFF,TGTGCCAGTAGTAGCGAGACAGGGTTTTTTCTTGACACTGAAGCTTTCTTT